Below, 30 T cell receptor beta chains from the same sample are listed, as sequenced in a study of T cell repertoires in cytomegalovirus infection. Via MiXCR, TCRdb re-called the reads, giving one row per CDR3 protein. Among approximately 700,000 distinct CDR3 sequences, approximately 40% were seen once, and the ten largest hold 2.8%. Sequencing used PBMCs. These receptors originate from a human donor in good health (CMV status not recorded). Some clones in this sample may be carry-over from other donors' samples.

The chain couples TRBV5-1 to TRBJ1-1; 9 bases map to TRBD1. The ends lost 4 bases at V and 1 base at J; junction bases unmatched: 5. CDR1 SGHRS and CDR2 YFSETQ come from the germline V gene. CDR3 length: 15 residues. The CDR3 region is CASSPRTGENTEAFF. The DNA of the CDR3 is TGCGCCAGCAGCCCCAGGACAGGGGAGAACACTGAAGCTTTCTTT. Full variable domain (outside the CDR3, taken from reference TRBV5-1 and TRBJ1-1): KAGVTQTPRYLIKTRGQQVTLSCSPISGHRSVSWYQQTPGQGLQFLFEYFSETQRNKGNFPGRFSGRQFSNSRSEMNVSTLELGDSALYLCASSPRTGENTEAFFGQGTRLTVV.

The J gene is TRBJ1-2, the V gene TRBV27; D not certain. Trimming pared 3 bases from V and 5 bases from J, leaving 10 bases between. The germline V gene has CDR1 MNHEY and CDR2 SMNVEV (reference sequence). The CDR3 spans 13 residues. For the CDR3, the DNA is TGTGCCAGCAGTTTCCATATAGGATATGGCTACACCTTC. As protein: CASSFHIGYGYTF.

There are a few counts of this clonotype. The chain links TRBV7-2 to TRBJ1-6, with D unresolved. CDR1 SGHTA and CDR2 FQGNSA come from the germline V gene. The CDR3 runs 16 residues. V gave up 4 bases and J gave up 0 bases, with 10 bases separating them. This chain's CDR3 is CASSYSTSSYNSPLHF. In DNA, the CDR3 is TGTGCCAGCAGCTATTCCACGAGCTCCTATAATTCACCCCTCCACTTT. Full variable domain (remainder filled in from reference TRBV7-2 and TRBJ1-6): GAGVSQSPSNKVTEKGKDVELRCDPISGHTALYWYRQSLGQGLEFLIYFQGNSAPDKSGLPSDRFSAERTGGSVSTLTIQRTQQEDSAVYLCASSYSTSSYNSPLHFGNGTRLTVT.

The chain couples TRBV4-1 to TRBJ1-4, with D tentatively TRBD1 (5 bases). V was shortened by 1 base and J by 2 bases, with 11 bases between the two germline ends. The germline CDR1 and CDR2 sequences are MGHRA and YSYEKL. The CDR3 totals 16 residues. In nucleotides, the CDR3 is TGCGCCAGCAGCCAAGTTCCCCGGGGGACTAATGAAAAACTGTTTTTT. The encoded protein is CASSQVPRGTNEKLFF.

With respect to this clonotype: Since no conserved phenylalanine or tryptophan closes the CDR3, a read error is the likely cause. The CDR3 DNA reads TGTGCCAGCAGCTTATTCCCCCGGACAGAAGAGACCCAGTACTTA. It encodes CASSLFPRTEETQYL. V is TRBV7-3 and J is TRBJ2-5, with D possibly matching TRBD1 (6 bases). This CDR3 contains 15 residues. Trimming shortened V by 2 bases and J by 3 bases, and 13 bases separated the two germline ends. In germline, CDR1 is SGHTA, CDR2 FQGTGA.

Only a few counts were recorded for this clonotype. This rearrangement joins TRBV20-1 to TRBJ2-1; D ambiguous. CDR1 and CDR2 (germline): DFQATT, SNEGSKA (reference sequence). The CDR3 spans 14 residues. Trimming stripped 3 bases from V and 4 bases from J, with 13 bases between. The CDR3: CSASLENPYNEQFF. DNA for the CDR3: TGCAGTGCTAGTCTGGAGAACCCTTACAATGAGCAGTTCTTC.

This clonotype was counted many times. This chain connects TRBV7-2 to TRBJ2-7; D may be TRBD2 (7 bases). The germline V and J ends were trimmed by 3 bases and 5 bases, with 23 bases remaining between them. This CDR3 region has 17 residues. Germline V gene sequence: CDR1 SGHTA, CDR2 FQGNSA. The CDR3 sequence is CASSFRAGQSAIHEQYF. Written as DNA, the CDR3 is TGTGCCAGCAGCTTTAGAGCGGGACAATCGGCTATACACGAGCAGTACTTC. Full variable domain (rest looked up from reference TRBV7-2 and TRBJ2-7): GAGVSQSPSNKVTEKGKDVELRCDPISGHTALYWYRQSLGQGLEFLIYFQGNSAPDKSGLPSDRFSAERTGGSVSTLTIQRTQQEDSAVYLCASSFRAGQSAIHEQYFGPGTRLTVT.

This clonotype was counted only a few times. V usage is TRBV28 and J usage is TRBJ2-5, with 7 bases identical to TRBD2. After removal of 10 bases from V and 1 base from J, the junction contained 12 bases not matched to a gene. Per the germline V gene, CDR1 is MDHEN and CDR2 is SYDVKM. The CDR3 loop spans 15 amino acids. The CDR3 bases are TGTGCCATCACCCCTTCCCGGGAGGCCCAAGAGACCCAGTACTTC. It specifies CAITPSREAQETQYF.

The rearrangement uses TRBV4-1 and TRBJ2-3; D may be TRBD1 (7 bases). In germline, CDR1 is MGHRA, CDR2 YSYEKL. This CDR3 has 16 residues. V gave up 3 bases and J gave up 1 base, with 14 bases separating them. CDR3 sequence (DNA): TGCGCCAGCAGCCATGGAACCAGGGGGGGCACAGATACGCAGTATTTT. Its translation: CASSHGTRGGTDTQYF.

This clonotype was recorded a few times. The chain couples TRBV6-8 to TRBJ2-3, with TRBD2 identical over 7 bases. The CDR3 runs to 15 residues. V gave up 6 bases and J gave up 1 base; unmatched junction bases: 7. The V gene's germline CDR1 is MNHGY and CDR2 SAAAGT. This CDR3 is CASRGRAARTDTQYF. The CDR3 nucleotides read TGTGCCAGCAGGGGGAGGGCGGCTCGCACAGATACGCAGTATTTT.

This chain connects TRBV7-2 to TRBJ1-6; perhaps TRBD1 as D (5 bases). Germline lookup yields CDR1 SGHTA and CDR2 FQGNSA. The CDR3 extends over 15 amino acids. Trimming left V 0 bases short and J 10 bases short, with 13 bases between. CDR3 residues: CASSLAPGPFSPLHF. Here the CDR3 DNA reads TGTGCCAGCAGCTTAGCCCCGGGACCCTTCTCACCCCTCCACTTT.

This clonotype was recorded a few times. V and J are TRBV6-5 and TRBJ1-2; maybe TRBD1 (6 bases). Trimming cost V 6 bases and J 4 bases, with 15 bases left between them. The CDR3 has 14 residues. Germline CDR1 reads MNHEY; CDR2 reads SVGAGI. In nucleotides, the CDR3 is TGTGCCAGCAGAGAAAAGGGGGGCAGCTATGGCTACACCTTC. It encodes CASREKGGSYGYTF.

This clonotype occurred once. The chain links TRBV28 to TRBJ2-3, with 8 bases matching TRBD2. This CDR3 contains 14 residues. V shed 3 bases and J 6 bases; nucleotides not matched to a gene: 5. CDR1 is MDHEN and CDR2 is SYDVKM in the germline V gene. CDR3 coding DNA: TGTGCCAGCAGTTTCGGGAGGGCTCTCGATACGCAGTATTTT. Translated: CASSFGRALDTQYF.

CDR3 region: CASSRDRAYNSPLHF. CDR3 in DNA: TGTGCCAGCAGTCGGGACAGGGCCTATAATTCACCCCTCCACTTT. The V and J genes are TRBV7-2 and TRBJ1-6; 9 bases agree with TRBD1. Germline CDR1 and CDR2: SGHTA and FQGNSA. J lost 2 bases, V lost 6 bases, and 2 bases had no gene match. This CDR3 has 15 residues.

A few counts support this clonotype. CDR3 sequence (DNA): TGTGCCAGCAGCTCCCGGACTAGCGGGGAGGGCCATCTCACGGATACGCAGTATTTT. This encodes CASSSRTSGEGHLTDTQYF. The chain recombines TRBV11-3 with TRBJ2-3; 12 bases are a match to TRBD2. The CDR3 runs to 19 residues. V shed 4 bases, J shed 6 bases, and the junction held 17 bases outside the gene matches. The germline V gene encodes CDR1 SGHNT and CDR2 YENEEA.

V gene TRBV4-1 combines with J gene TRBJ2-2; D may correspond to TRBD1 or TRBD2 (5 bases each). Germline V gene lookup returns CDR1 MGHRA and CDR2 YSYEKL. V was cut by 0 bases and J by 3 bases, with 11 bases left in between. The CDR3 is 16 amino acids. The CDR3 loop reads CASSQDWGYDTGELFF. CDR3 in DNA: TGCGCCAGCAGCCAAGATTGGGGGTACGACACCGGGGAGCTGTTTTTT.

This clonotype was picked up a small number of times. This chain joins TRBV28 and TRBJ2-3, with D hard to call. The CDR3 runs 16 residues. In germline, CDR1 is MDHEN, CDR2 SYDVKM. Deletions cut 2 bases from V and 5 bases from J, with 17 bases between. This chain's CDR3 is CASSLVRPADGDTQYF. CDR3 sequence (DNA): TGTGCCAGCAGTTTAGTCCGGCCCGCGGATGGAGATACGCAGTATTTT. The full variable domain, with the rest looked up from reference TRBV28 and TRBJ2-3, is DVKVTQSSRYLVKRTGEKVFLECVQDMDHENMFWYRQDPGLGLRLIYFSYDVKMKEKGDIPEGYSVSREKKERFSLILESASTNQTSMYLCASSLVRPADGDTQYFGPGTRLTVL.

This clonotype has just a few counts. The V gene is TRBV7-4, the J gene TRBJ2-2, with a possible D match to TRBD2 (5 bases). V lost 8 bases, J lost 13 bases, and 8 bases lay in between. The CDR3 runs to 9 residues. CDR1 SGHVT and CDR2 SQSDAQ come from the germline V gene. The CDR3 DNA reads as TGTGCCAGCGCCGAGGGGCTGTTTTTT. It is translated as CASAEGLFF. Variable domain in full (rest from reference TRBV7-4 and TRBJ2-2): GAGVSQSPRYKVAKRGRDVALRCDSISGHVTLYWYRQTLGQGSEVLTYSQSDAQRDKSGRPSGRFSAERPERSVSTLKIQRTEQGDSAVYLCASAEGLFFGEGSRLTVL.

A few counts support this clonotype. The chain links TRBV6-1 to TRBJ2-5; D is possibly TRBD1 (6 bases). Germline CDR1 MNHNS, CDR2 SASEGT. CDR3 length: 15 residues. Trimming removed 1 base from V and 5 bases from J, with 14 bases in between. The CDR3: CASSEVGLRGETQYF. The DNA for the CDR3 is TGTGCCAGCAGTGAAGTGGGGTTGAGGGGGGAGACCCAGTACTTC.

In its sample, this clonotype was seen a few times. The J gene is TRBJ2-1, the V gene TRBV20-1; TRBD1 might be the D (6 bases). Per germline, CDR1 DFQATT and CDR2 SNEGSKA (reference sequence). Trimming cost V 2 bases and J 0 bases, with 8 bases left between them. The CDR3 sequence is 14 residues long. CDR3 DNA: TGCAGTGCTAGAAGGGGGAGCTCCTACAATGAGCAGTTCTTC. This translates into CSARRGSSYNEQFF.

V gene TRBV7-9 combines with J gene TRBJ2-1; TRBD2 aligns across 10 bases. The CDR3 has 16 residues. Germline values: CDR1 SEHNR, CDR2 FQNEAQ (reference sequence). V gave up 5 bases and J gave up 5 bases; unmatched junction bases: 9. The CDR3 DNA reads TGTGCCAGCAGCCGTGATACTAGCGGGATAAACAATGAGCAGTTCTTC. Its translation is CASSRDTSGINNEQFF.

In its sample, this clonotype was seen a few times. J is TRBJ1-1 and V is TRBV6-1, with a weak D call TRBD1 (5 bases). Germline assignment: CDR1 MNHNS and CDR2 SASEGT. The CDR3 spans 13 residues. V lost 6 bases to trimming and J lost 4 bases, with 12 bases between them. This CDR3 reads CASRGPEITEAFF. The CDR3, as DNA: TGTGCCAGCAGGGGGCCCGAGATCACTGAAGCTTTCTTT.

This clonotype came up once. V is TRBV5-8 and J is TRBJ2-1; 15 nucleotides line up with TRBD2. Germline trimming cut 1 base from V and 3 bases from J; bases unmatched to any gene: 8. This CDR3 is built from 19 residues. CDR1 is SGHTS and CDR2 is YDEGEE in the germline V gene. The CDR3 DNA follows: TGTGCCAGCAGCTTGCTCGGACTAGCGGGGGGGCAATTCTACAATGAGCAGTTCTTC. It translates to CASSLLGLAGGQFYNEQFF.

The chain carries TRBV6-8 and TRBJ2-7, with TRBD2 as a possible D gene (5 bases). Germline values: CDR1 MNHGY, CDR2 SAAAGT. There are 16 residues in the CDR3. Trimming removed 5 bases from V and 6 bases from J, with 23 bases in between. The CDR3 sequence: CASSNIGGGRKPEQYF. The CDR3 DNA is TGTGCCAGCAGTAACATCGGAGGCGGACGAAAACCCGAGCAGTACTTC.

The chain recombines TRBV4-2 with TRBJ2-7; 11 nucleotides agree with TRBD2. CDR1 and CDR2 (germline): LGHNA, YNFKEQ. The CDR3 consists of 17 residues. Trimming took 0 bases from V and 2 from J; bases not matched to a gene: 6. Written as DNA, the CDR3 is TGTGCCAGCAGCCAAGATCCTCCGGGACTAGCGGCCTACGAGCAGTACTTC. This codes for CASSQDPPGLAAYEQYF.

The sample holds a few counts of this clonotype. The V call is TRBV5-1, the J call TRBJ2-3; D gene uncertain. V was shortened by 1 base and J by 2 bases, with 8 bases between the two germline ends. The length of the CDR3 is 14 residues. CDR1 is SGHRS and CDR2 is YFSETQ in the germline V gene. The CDR3 nucleotides read TGCGCCAGCAGCTTGTTACAGATCACAGATACGCAGTATTTT. It specifies CASSLLQITDTQYF.

V usage is TRBV7-2 and J usage is TRBJ2-1; TRBD2 matches at 11 bases. The CDR3 is 16 residues long. After removal of 1 base from V and 5 bases from J, the junction contained 4 bases not matched to a gene. The V gene's germline CDR1 is SGHTA and CDR2 FQGNSA. DNA of the CDR3: TGTGCCAGCAGCTTAGTTAGGACTAGCGGGCACAATGAGCAGTTCTTC. Protein: CASSLVRTSGHNEQFF. Supplemented by reference TRBV7-2 and TRBJ2-1, the full variable domain reads GAGVSQSPSNKVTEKGKDVELRCDPISGHTALYWYRQSLGQGLEFLIYFQGNSAPDKSGLPSDRFSAERTGGSVSTLTIQRTQQEDSAVYLCASSLVRTSGHNEQFFGPGTRLTVL.

The chain uses TRBV7-9 and TRBJ1-4; D not certain. Trimming cost V 1 base and J 0 bases, with 6 bases left between them. Germline V gene sequence: CDR1 SEHNR, CDR2 FQNEAQ (reference sequence). This CDR3 is 15 amino acids long. In DNA, the CDR3 is TGTGCCAGCAGCTTAGGACCACCAACTAATGAAAAACTGTTTTTT. Its translation is CASSLGPPTNEKLFF.

V usage is TRBV15 and J usage is TRBJ2-7, with TRBD1 matching over 7 bases. Germline loops: CDR1 LNHNV, CDR2 YYDKDF (reference sequence). CDR3 length: 13 residues. V trimming: 8 bases; J trimming: 2 bases; junction bases outside the gene matches: 6. CDR3: CATGQAVPYEQYF. CDR3 coding DNA: TGTGCCACCGGACAGGCCGTTCCCTACGAGCAGTACTTC.

The chain links TRBV24-1 to TRBJ2-1, with TRBD1 matching over 7 bases. The CDR3 contains 15 residues. With 4 bases clipped from V and 0 bases from J, the junction kept 2 bases outside the gene matches. The germline CDR1 and CDR2 sequences are KGHDR and SFDVKD. In nucleotides, the CDR3 is TGTGCCACCAGTGAGAACAGGGGCTCCTACAATGAGCAGTTCTTC. Translation gives CATSENRGSYNEQFF.